A single sample is the source of the 4 T cell receptor beta chains below, sequenced in a study of blood T cell repertoires in COVID-19. Only in-frame clones appear in the TCRdb table, and some are missing; sequencing was by immunoSEQ multiplex PCR. The data show roughly 90,000 clones, with just under 80% seen just once and about 15% held by the top ten. The sample comprised peripheral blood. These receptors all come from a human donor in a cohort sampled during active COVID-19.

This clone was recorded many times. This chain links TRBV4-2 with TRBJ1-1; D perhaps matches TRBD1 (5 bases). There are 15 residues in the CDR3. The V and J ends lost 0 bases and 10 bases respectively, with 18 bases between them. Germline lookup yields CDR1 LGHNA and CDR2 YNFKEQ. CDR3 region: CASSQDLQGMVGAFF. The CDR3, as DNA: TGTGCCAGCAGCCAAGATCTCCAGGGAATGGTTGGAGCTTTCTTT.

The chain is built from TRBV10-3 and TRBJ2-7; TRBD1 matches 7 bases. The CDR3 has 15 residues. The V segment lost 2 bases and the J segment 4 bases; nucleotides outside the gene matches: 8. Germline V gene sequence: CDR1 ENHRY, CDR2 SYGVKD. DNA of the CDR3: TGTGCCATCAGTGAGACGGCAGGGGGTAGTTACGAGCAGTACTTC. Translation: CAISETAGGSYEQYF.

This sequence joins TRBV7-9 and TRBJ2-3; 9 nucleotides line up with TRBD1. The CDR3 is 16 residues long. In germline, CDR1 is SEHNR, CDR2 FQNEAQ (reference sequence). With V trimmed by 0 bases and J by 5 bases, 6 bases remained unmatched. CDR3 protein: CASSLARTGGEDTQYF. CDR3 coding DNA: TGTGCCAGCAGCTTAGCGCGAACAGGGGGCGAAGATACGCAGTATTTT.

This clone was detected once. The genes are TRBV5-1 and TRBJ1-1, with D possibly matching TRBD1 (5 bases). V dropped 3 bases and J dropped 4 bases, with 10 bases sitting between them. CDR3 length: 13 residues. Germline V gives CDR1 SGHRS, CDR2 YFSETQ. CDR3 DNA: TGCGCCAGCAGCTCCAGGGAGGCCACTGAAGCTTTCTTT. This sequence encodes CASSSREATEAFF. The full variable domain, in which reference TRBV5-1 and TRBJ1-1 provide the parts outside the CDR3, is KAGVTQTPRYLIKTRGQQVTLSCSPISGHRSVSWYQQTPGQGLQFLFEYFSETQRNKGNFPGRFSGRQFSNSRSEMNVSTLELGDSALYLCASSSREATEAFFGQGTRLTVV.